This T cell receptor beta chain was observed in a study of blood T cell repertoires in COVID-19. Overall study: Acute and convalescent COVID-19 specimens originated in the United States, Italy and Spain. Sources were T cells, B-cell-depleted T cells, or PBMCs; the material itself was cDNA or gDNA.

Germline CDR1 reads LGHDT; CDR2 reads YNNKEL (reference sequence). CDR3 length: 17 residues. Trimming at V came to 1 base and at J to 4 bases, leaving 5 bases not matched to a gene. Those enrolled, adults aged 18 to 89 years, came from about two dozen US areas. Clinical histories supplied by participants themselves formed the basis of cohort assignment. Method: immunoSEQ multiplex PCR; TCRdb's copy keeps in-frame clones and lacks some. The repertoire holds roughly 170,000 clones, with roughly 83% as singletons. The TCR was taken from a woman in her fifties or sixties who had recovered from COVID-19. Sequenced input: PBMCs or T cells enriched from blood (not recorded which). The chain has TRBV3-1 (or the pseudogene TRBV3-2) and TRBJ2-2; 11 nucleotides agree with TRBD2. The CDR3 sequence: CASSQGRLAGSTGELFF. The CDR3 nucleotides read TGTGCCAGCAGCCAAGGGCGACTAGCGGGAAGCACCGGGGAGCTGTTTTTT.